This TCR beta chain was captured in a study of blood T cell repertoires in COVID-19. Study as a whole: COVID-19 samples collected from the United States, Italy and Spain covered acute and convalescent phases. PBMCs, B-cell-depleted T cells, or T cells were the source of the cDNA or gDNA that made up the material.

Under the authors' procedure: Reference gene primer amplification gave estimated nucleated cell counts. Sequenced by immunoSEQ multiplex PCR; TCRdb stores in-frame clones only, minus some. Clonal size and the V and J genes are those of that table, whereas D and trimming came from the DNA. Of tens of thousands of clones detected, 90% appear once; the ten largest clones hold about 2.7%. This clone was detected only once. Germline V lookup: CDR1 SGHDT, CDR2 YYEEEE. The CDR3 has 15 amino acids. V dropped 0 bases and J dropped 6 bases, with 15 bases sitting between them. This clonotype was obtained from a human donor in a cohort sampled during active COVID-19. J is TRBJ1-1 and V is TRBV5-6; possible D gene TRBD1, 5 bases. The sequencing input was peripheral blood. The CDR3 is CASSLVGTFKSEAFF. CDR3 nucleotide sequence: TGTGCCAGCAGCTTGGTGGGGACTTTCAAATCTGAAGCTTTCTTT.